The clone carrying this T cell receptor (beta chain) was seen a single time. Authors' data handling: Estimated nucleated cell counts came from reference gene primer amplification. Measured with immunoSEQ multiplex PCR; TCRdb has only the in-frame clones, and not every one. Clonal size and the V and J genes are those of that table, whereas D and trimming came from the DNA. There are roughly 30,000 clones in the sample; approximately 85% occur only once, and 7.9% lies in the top ten. The data stem from a study of blood T cell repertoires in COVID-19. Study-level background: From the United States, Italy and Spain came samples of acute and convalescent COVID-19. T cells, B-cell-depleted T cells, or PBMCs supplied cDNA or gDNA.

The trim removed 2 bases at V and 6 bases at J, leaving 7 bases unmatched. This CDR3 is built from 16 residues. Germline loops: CDR1 MNHNY, CDR2 SVGAGI (reference sequence). Recruited during active infection, patients (from Seattle) were subsequently followed longitudinally. The V and J genes are TRBV6-6 and TRBJ1-5; 10 bases are shared with TRBD1. Sequences were obtained from peripheral blood. This clonotype was obtained from a man aged 55 to 70 with COVID-19, enrolled during active disease. Here the CDR3 reads CASSYIRQGAGQPQHF. CDR3 DNA: TGTGCCAGCAGTTACATCAGACAGGGGGCTGGTCAGCCCCAGCATTTT.